Sequencing of this TCR beta chain was carried out in a study of blood T cell repertoires in COVID-19. At the level of the study: Samples taken during acute and convalescent COVID-19 were collected in the United States, Italy and Spain. PBMCs, B-cell-depleted T cells, or T cells were the source of the cDNA or gDNA that made up the material.

The CDR3 runs to 14 residues. Trimming shortened V by 3 bases and J by 3 bases, and 9 bases separated the two germline ends. Germline loops: CDR1 SEHNR, CDR2 FQNEAQ (reference sequence). In the original processing: Cell counts per sample came from amplifying reference gene primers. Repertoires were generated with immunoSEQ multiplex PCR, while TCRdb's copy carries only in-frame clones and drops some. V and J calls and clone size follow that table, whereas D and trimming were derived from the DNA. This sample has 55,000 to 90,000 clones; 91% occur once, and the top ten carry around 13%. The chain carries TRBV7-9 and TRBJ1-3, with D hard to call. The sequencing sample was made of peripheral blood. The origin of this receptor is a human donor with active COVID-19. The donor label of this sample is uncertain. This chain's CDR3 is CASSFREVGNTIYF. The DNA of the CDR3 is TGTGCCAGCAGCTTTAGGGAGGTTGGAAACACCATATATTTT. The entire variable domain, with the rest obtained from reference TRBV7-9 and TRBJ1-3, is as follows: DTGVSQNPRHKITKRGQNVTFRCDPISEHNRLYWYRQTLGQGPEFLTYFQNEAQLEKSRLLSDRFSAERPKGSFSTLEIQRTEQGDSAMYLCASSFREVGNTIYFGEGSWLTVV.